Reported below is one TCR beta chain. Its cognate antigen is unknown. The data were obtained in a study of OX40 agonist ivuxolimab in advanced cancers. Broader study findings: Dose levels from 0.1 to 3.0 mg/kg saw CD4+ and CD8+ blood T cells expand clonally by week 6.

Generated by immunoSEQ multiplex PCR, the TCRdb table keeps only in-frame clones and is missing some. The sample includes about 60,000 clones, about nine tenths of them seen just once. The CDR3 runs to 15 residues. Germline CDR1 is SGDLS and CDR2 is YYNGEE. V dropped 2 bases and J dropped 1 base, with 10 bases sitting between them. V gene TRBV9 combines with J gene TRBJ2-1; D is ambiguous. The starting material was CD4+ or CD8+ T cells sorted from blood, obtained in a trial of the OX40 agonist ivuxolimab. This receptor was obtained from an adult with an advanced solid tumor such as melanoma, head and neck, liver or kidney cancer. CDR3 DNA: TGTGCCAGCAGCGTTCTGGACGGATCCTACAATGAGCAGTTCTTC. Translation gives CASSVLDGSYNEQFF.